This T cell receptor beta chain was found in a study of blood T cell repertoires in COVID-19. TCRdb's copy holds only in-frame clones and misses some; the assay was immunoSEQ multiplex PCR. Of a few hundred thousand clones in the sample, about 90% are singletons; the top ten hold around 9.6%. Germline V CDR1 and CDR2: SGHNT, YENEEA. Trimming pared 0 bases from V and 8 bases from J, leaving 16 bases between. This CDR3 has 15 residues. Specimen: peripheral blood. This receptor was taken from a woman in her seventies with COVID-19, enrolled during active disease. The genes are TRBV11-3 and TRBJ1-2; perhaps TRBD1 as D (5 bases). The CDR3 sequence is CASSLDHDSSRGYTF. In DNA form, the CDR3 reads TGTGCCAGCAGCTTAGATCATGACAGCAGTCGAGGCTACACCTTC.